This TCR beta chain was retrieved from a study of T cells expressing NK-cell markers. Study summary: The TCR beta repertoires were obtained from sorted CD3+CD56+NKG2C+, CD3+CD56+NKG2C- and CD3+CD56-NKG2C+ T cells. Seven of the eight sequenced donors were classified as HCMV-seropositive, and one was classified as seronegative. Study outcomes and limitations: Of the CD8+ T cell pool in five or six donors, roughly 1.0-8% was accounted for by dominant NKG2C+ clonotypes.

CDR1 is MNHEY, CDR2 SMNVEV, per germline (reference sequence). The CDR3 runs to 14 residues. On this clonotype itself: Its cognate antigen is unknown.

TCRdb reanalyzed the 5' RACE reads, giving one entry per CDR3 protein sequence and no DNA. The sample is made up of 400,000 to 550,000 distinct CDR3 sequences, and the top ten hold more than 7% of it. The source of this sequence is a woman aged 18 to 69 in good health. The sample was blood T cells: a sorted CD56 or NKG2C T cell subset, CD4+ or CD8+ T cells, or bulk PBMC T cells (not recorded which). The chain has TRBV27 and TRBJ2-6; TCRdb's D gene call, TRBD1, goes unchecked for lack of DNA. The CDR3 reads CASSSRTGSNVLTF.